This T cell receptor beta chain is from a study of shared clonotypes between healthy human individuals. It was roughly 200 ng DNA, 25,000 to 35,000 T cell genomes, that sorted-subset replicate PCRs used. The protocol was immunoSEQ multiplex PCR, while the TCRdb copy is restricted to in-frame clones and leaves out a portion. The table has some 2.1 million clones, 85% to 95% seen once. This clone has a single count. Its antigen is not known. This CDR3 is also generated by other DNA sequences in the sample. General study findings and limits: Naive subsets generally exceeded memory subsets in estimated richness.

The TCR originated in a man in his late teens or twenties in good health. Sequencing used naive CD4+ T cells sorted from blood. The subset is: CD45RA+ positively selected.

The CDR3 region has the DNA TGTGCCAGCAGCCCCCGAGGGGCAACTAATGAAAAACTGTTTTTT. The encoded protein is CASSPRGATNEKLFF. The J gene is TRBJ1-4, the V gene TRBV9; TRBD1 might be the D (5 bases). There are 15 residues in the CDR3. Germline V gene data show CDR1 as SGDLS and CDR2 as YYNGEE. Between the trimmed V and J ends, which lost 4 bases and 0 bases, there was a span of 10 bases.